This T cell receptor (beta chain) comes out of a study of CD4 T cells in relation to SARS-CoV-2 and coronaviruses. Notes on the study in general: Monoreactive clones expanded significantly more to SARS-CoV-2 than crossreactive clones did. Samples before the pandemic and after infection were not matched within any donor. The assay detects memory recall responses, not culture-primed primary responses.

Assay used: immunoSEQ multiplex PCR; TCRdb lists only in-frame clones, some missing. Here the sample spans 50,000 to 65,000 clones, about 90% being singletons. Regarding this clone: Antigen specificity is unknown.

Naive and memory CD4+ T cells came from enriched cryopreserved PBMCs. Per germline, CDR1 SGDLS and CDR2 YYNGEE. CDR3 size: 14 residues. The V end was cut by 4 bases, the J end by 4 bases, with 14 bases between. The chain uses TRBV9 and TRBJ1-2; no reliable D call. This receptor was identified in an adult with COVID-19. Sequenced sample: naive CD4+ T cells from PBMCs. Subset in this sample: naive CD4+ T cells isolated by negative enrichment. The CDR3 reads CASSTEPSSYGYTF. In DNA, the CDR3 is TGTGCCAGCAGCACGGAGCCGTCTTCCTATGGCTACACCTTC.